Described below is a single TCR beta chain sequence and its context. The entry originates in a study of cytomegalovirus exposure and HLA in healthy donors. The PCR contained 60 Vbeta and 13 Jbeta primers. Using immunoSEQ multiplex PCR, the repertoire was profiled, and TCRdb retains in-frame clones only, with some absent. The ten top clones account for around 1.7%, within a sample of approximately 150,000 clones. This CDR3 region has 14 residues. Trimming stripped 9 bases from V and 2 bases from J, with 14 bases between. Germline V gene lookup returns CDR1 LNHDA and CDR2 SQIVND (reference sequence). The receptor was derived from a woman between 45 and 60 years old in good health and CMV-seronegative. Sequenced sample: PBMCs. The chain has TRBV19 and TRBJ1-5; no clear D gene. CDR3 loop: CASEGNYRNQPQHF. Here the CDR3 DNA reads TGTGCCAGCGAGGGTAATTATCGCAATCAGCCCCAGCATTTT.